The 4 T cell receptor beta chains in this list originate from one sample, sequenced in a study of T cells in women clearing cervical HPV infection. Measured with immunoSEQ multiplex PCR; TCRdb has only the in-frame clones, and not every one. This sample contains 14,000 or so clones. The source material was blood buffy coat. The receptors derive from a woman between 18 and 70 years old with a cervical HPV16 infection that either progressed to CIN3+ or cleared (not recorded which).

Details on this clone: The read ends 3 residues shy of where the CDR3 ends; the end is completed using the germline J gene. This chain uses TRBV4-2 with TRBJ2-1; D is perhaps TRBD2 (6 bases). V lost 0 bases to trimming and J lost 8 bases, with 11 bases between them. This CDR3 comprises 14 residues. Germline-derived CDR1 and CDR2 are LGHNA and YNFKEQ. The DNA read from the CDR3 is TGTGCCAGCAGCCAAGATAGTCCTAGCGATGAG. Protein sequence: CASSQDSPSDE. The CDR3 reads in full as CASSQDSPSDEQFF.

Details on this clone: The observed sequence ends 3 residues before the CDR3 terminus, with the missing tail filled in from the germline J gene. The chain employs TRBV10-3 and TRBJ2-7; tentatively, D is TRBD1 or TRBD2 (6 bases each). Germline V gene lookup returns CDR1 ENHRY and CDR2 SYGVKD. Trimming removed 3 bases at V and 4 bases at J, with 13 bases between. This CDR3 spans 14 amino acids. The CDR3 DNA, read in part, is TGTGCCATCAGTGATTCCAGGGGAGGTTACGAG. The encoded protein is CAISDSRGGYE. The CDR3 in full is CAISDSRGGYEQYF.

To note about this clone: The read halts 3 residues ahead of the CDR3 end, with the missing end drawn from the germline J gene. The rearrangement uses TRBV20-1 and TRBJ2-4; 8 bases agree with TRBD1. The CDR3 sequence is 14 residues long. The germline gives CDR1 DFQATT, CDR2 SNEGSKA (reference sequence). The sequenced CDR3 bases are TGCAGTGCTAGAGAGACAGGGGCCGGCTATGGT. Translated: CSARETGAGYG. The full CDR3 protein reads CSARETGAGYGQYF.

Worth noting for this clone: The read gets to within 3 residues of the CDR3 end, and the germline J gene fills in the rest. The chain couples TRBV9 to TRBJ1-4; the D is unclear. V lost 0 bases, J lost 3 bases, and 9 bases lay in between. CDR1 is SGDLS and CDR2 is YYNGEE in the germline V gene. This CDR3 is 15 amino acids long. The part of the CDR3 DNA that was read is TGTGCCAGCAGCGTAGGACCGGCGGCTAATGAAAAA. Amino acid sequence: CASSVGPAANEK. The entire CDR3 protein is CASSVGPAANEKLFF.